The following is a TCR beta chain sequence with its context. No antigen is known for it. Trimming removed 3 bases from V and 7 bases from J; junction bases left unmatched: 4. The CDR3 is made up of 15 amino acids. The germline V gene has CDR1 LNHNV and CDR2 YYDKDF (reference sequence). 5'RACE primed at constant segments yielded TCR alpha and TCR beta cDNA libraries bearing sample barcodes and UMIs. TCRdb analysed the 5' RACE reads with MiXCR anew, one entry per CDR3 protein. In the table there are 150,000 to 200,000 distinct CDR3 sequences, about 22% of which are singletons. This specimen belongs to a study of T-cell memory formation after mild COVID-19. Looking at the study overall: TCR clusters were mostly donor specific. Regarding the study as a whole: A second wave of clones peaked on day 37, and their SARS-CoV-2 specificity went unconfirmed.

This clonotype was obtained from an adult woman who had mild COVID-19 (a few samples of this study predate the infection). Cell type and time point are not known. Sequencing used PBMCs or a T cell subset sorted from them (not recorded which). This rearrangement joins TRBV15 to TRBJ2-2, with 11 bases that match TRBD2. The CDR3 region has the DNA TGTGCCACCAGCAGTAGCGGGGGGGAGGACGGGGAGCTGTTTTTT. Residues: CATSSSGGEDGELFF.